The T cell receptor beta chain under discussion was sequenced for a study of blood T cell repertoires in COVID-19. Study background: Spain, Italy and the United States supplied samples that represented acute and convalescent COVID-19. T cells, B-cell-depleted T cells, or PBMCs provided the cDNA or gDNA that served as material.

Original processing methods: Estimates of nucleated cell counts were drawn from the amplification of reference gene primers. Sequencing was performed with immunoSEQ multiplex PCR; in TCRdb, only in-frame clones are kept and a portion is missing. Clone size and the V and J calls come from that table; the DNA yielded D and trimming. The top ten clones hold roughly 17% of a sample with about 96,000 clones, roughly 83% of them seen once. The sample holds one count of this clone. Germline V gene sequence: CDR1 SGHRS, CDR2 YFSETQ. There are 16 residues in the CDR3. The germline V and J ends were trimmed by 3 bases and 2 bases, with 15 bases remaining between them.

The sequence derives from a woman in her sixties with acute or convalescent COVID-19. Sequences were obtained from peripheral blood. The chain is built from TRBV5-1 and TRBJ2-1; D might be TRBD2 (7 bases). The CDR3 protein is CASSYGGGVAYNEQFF. The CDR3 DNA sequence: TGCGCCAGCAGCTACGGAGGGGGGGTCGCCTACAATGAGCAGTTCTTC.